This T cell receptor beta chain was captured by sequencing in a study of technical replicates of blood from several donors. Germline values: CDR1 MNHEY, CDR2 SMNVEV (reference sequence). The CDR3 runs 14 residues. Trimming took off 4 bases at V and 5 bases at J, with 15 bases between the two ends. Profiling relied on immunoSEQ multiplex PCR, and the TCRdb table lists in-frame clones only, not all of them. The sample carries fewer than 90,000 clones, just under 97% recorded once. This sequence originates from a human donor in good health. V and J are TRBV27 and TRBJ2-7, with D perhaps TRBD2 (6 bases). Sequenced sample: T cells isolated from PBMCs. The CDR3 spells CASSSPEGGNEQYF. In DNA, the CDR3 is TGTGCCAGCAGTTCCCCGGAGGGCGGGAACGAGCAGTACTTC.